Sequencing of this T cell receptor (beta chain) was carried out in a study of control samples from healthy donors and cancer patients. The protocol was immunoSEQ multiplex PCR, while the TCRdb copy is restricted to in-frame clones and leaves out a portion. Counted here are 150,000 to 200,000 clones, 90% to 95% occurring once; the ten biggest clones make up about 1.6%. Germline CDR1 KGHSH, CDR2 LQKENI. The CDR3 extends over 14 amino acids. The ends were cut back, 2 bases at V and 3 bases at J, with 10 bases in the middle. This receptor was taken from a woman in her twenties or thirties in good health. The V and J genes are TRBV18 and TRBJ2-5, with TRBD1 as a possible D gene (5 bases). The sequencing input was blood. This chain's CDR3 is CASSPVQGEETQYF. In DNA, the CDR3 is TGTGCCAGCTCACCAGTTCAGGGTGAAGAGACCCAGTACTTC.